This is a list of T cell receptor beta chains from one sample in a study of monozygotic twins with inflammatory bowel disease. TCRdb reworked the 5' RACE reads into one entry per CDR3 protein, no DNA. Its table records 300,000 to 350,000 distinct CDR3 sequences. The sample consisted of blood. The receptors were sampled from a human donor with ulcerative colitis or Crohn's disease, or a healthy co-twin of an affected twin (not recorded which). CDR3s include the opening cysteine and the closing phenylalanine or tryptophan.

j_gene: TRBJ2-7
v_gene: TRBV4-2
CDR3aa: CASSGTSGNEQYF

j_gene: TRBJ2-7
v_gene: TRBV28
CDR3aa: CASAYSGGTYRGSYEQYF

j_gene: TRBJ1-1
v_gene: TRBV19
CDR3aa: CASTRRENTEAFF

j_gene: TRBJ2-7
v_gene: TRBV5-4
CDR3aa: CASSLALAGANYEQYF

j_gene: TRBJ1-2
v_gene: TRBV20-1
CDR3aa: CSARPGQETYGYTF

j_gene: TRBJ2-2
v_gene: TRBV7-2
CDR3aa: CASSLDLDSTNTGELFF

j_gene: TRBJ1-5
v_gene: TRBV27
CDR3aa: CASRRKGWDMGAAQHF

j_gene: TRBJ1-1
v_gene: TRBV11-3
CDR3aa: CASSLDGSNTEAFF

j_gene: TRBJ2-1
v_gene: TRBV15
CDR3aa: CATSRVPGYNEQFF

j_gene: TRBJ2-4
v_gene: TRBV5-6
CDR3aa: CASSVLTDSAAYF

j_gene: TRBJ2-1
v_gene: TRBV20-1
CDR3aa: CSASSGHRYNEQFF

j_gene: TRBJ1-1
v_gene: TRBV20-1
CDR3aa: CSAEDRVNTEAFF

j_gene: TRBJ1-5
v_gene: TRBV5-1
CDR3aa: CASSELAGQPNQPQHF

j_gene: TRBJ2-7
v_gene: TRBV12-3/TRBV12-4
CDR3aa: CASSSRDRFYEQYF

j_gene: TRBJ2-7
v_gene: TRBV4-1
CDR3aa: CASSQGTGTYEQYF

j_gene: TRBJ1-2
v_gene: TRBV30
CDR3aa: CAWSQSPVRGYTF

j_gene: TRBJ2-7
v_gene: TRBV10-3
CDR3aa: CANGASSNEQYF

j_gene: TRBJ2-5
v_gene: TRBV3-1
CDR3aa: CASSQLGRYQETQYF

j_gene: TRBJ2-5
v_gene: TRBV19
CDR3aa: CASSIVGQETQYF

j_gene: TRBJ2-1
v_gene: TRBV5-1
CDR3aa: CASSTRRGTGNNEQFF

j_gene: TRBJ2-7
v_gene: TRBV19
CDR3aa: CASSIEYGSYEQYF

j_gene: TRBJ2-7
v_gene: TRBV20-1
CDR3aa: CSARGGEPYEQYF

j_gene: TRBJ2-7
v_gene: TRBV27
CDR3aa: CASRLNLNRGYEQYF

j_gene: TRBJ2-2
v_gene: TRBV5-1
CDR3aa: CASSSLQPNTGELFF

j_gene: TRBJ2-5
v_gene: TRBV2
CDR3aa: CASSGTRDRSGETQYF

j_gene: TRBJ2-1
v_gene: TRBV7-2
CDR3aa: CASSFRTDSPYNEQFF